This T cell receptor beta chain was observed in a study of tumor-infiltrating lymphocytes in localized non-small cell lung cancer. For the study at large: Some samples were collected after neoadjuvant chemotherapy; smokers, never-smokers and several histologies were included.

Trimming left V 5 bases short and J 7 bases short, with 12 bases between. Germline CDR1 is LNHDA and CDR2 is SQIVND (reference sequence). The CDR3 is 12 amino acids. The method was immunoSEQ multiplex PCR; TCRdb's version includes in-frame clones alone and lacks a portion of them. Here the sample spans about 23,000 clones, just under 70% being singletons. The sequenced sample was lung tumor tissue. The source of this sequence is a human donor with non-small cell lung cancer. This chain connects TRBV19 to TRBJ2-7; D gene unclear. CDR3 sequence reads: CASSAAGWEQYF. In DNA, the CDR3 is TGTGCCAGTAGTGCCGCCGGTTGGGAGCAGTACTTC.